This T cell receptor beta chain was captured by sequencing in a study of regulatory T cells in long-lasting Graves disease. Study-wide results and caveats: Among the persistent patients, approximately 2,900 public clonotypes were shared, more than the 750 to 1,000 shared among new patients. With persistent disease, TRBV28, TRBJ1-2 and TRBJ2-5 were the favored segments.

Time point meaning: persistent/refractory GD, antithyroid drugs over 5 years with positive TRAb. The TCR library was made from RNA extracted from PBMCs. Criteria from the American Thyroid Association guidelines were applied to diagnose Graves' disease. Trimming removed 3 bases from V and 5 bases from J, with 13 bases in between. Germline loops: CDR1 MDHEN, CDR2 SYDVKM. The CDR3 runs 14 residues. At least ten counts were recorded for this clonotype. Its antigen is not identified. In building TCR beta libraries, iRepertoire HTBI primers were used together with Arm-PCR of CDR3 regions. Authors' processing steps: Identification across samples found about 65 TRBV and 12 to 15 TRBJ segments. TCRdb itself ran the multiplex PCR reads through MiXCR, one entry per CDR3 protein. Clone size and V and J calls follow TCRdb, not the original study. The repertoire holds about 430,000 distinct CDR3 sequences, with around 20% as singletons.

This sample comprised peripheral blood mononuclear cells (PBMCs), obtained when the disease was refractory, from a patient treated with antithyroid drugs. The rearrangement joins TRBV28 to TRBJ2-5, with D perhaps being TRBD1 or TRBD2 (5 bases each). This TCR derives from a female donor with Graves disease. In nucleotides, the CDR3 is TGTGCCAGCAGTTTCCGGGGACCGGGGGAGACCCAGTACTTC. Protein product: CASSFRGPGETQYF.